These 15 T cell receptor beta chains were sequenced from one sample in a study of T-cell memory formation after mild COVID-19. Each CDR3 protein is one row after TCRdb ran MiXCR on the 5' RACE reads. The repertoire holds around 200,000 distinct CDR3 sequences, under 12% seen once, with approximately 3% in the top ten. The specimen was PBMCs or a T cell subset sorted from them (not recorded which). The receptors were sampled from a young man who had mild COVID-19 (a few samples of this study predate the infection). Cell type and time point are not known.

This chain connects TRBV7-2 to TRBJ2-3, with D uncertain. V lost 5 bases, J lost 11 bases, and 14 bases lay in between. The V gene's germline CDR1 is SGHTA and CDR2 FQGNSA. The CDR3 runs 12 residues. As DNA, the CDR3 is TGTGCCAGCAGCCGAGACCGTACCGGGCAGTATTTT. Amino acids: CASSRDRTGQYF.

This clonotype was seen only a few times. The chain links TRBV10-1 to TRBJ2-7; 7 bases map to TRBD1. Germline V gene lookup returns CDR1 WNHNN and CDR2 SYGVQD (reference sequence). Losses at the gene ends were 5 bases for V and 2 bases for J; bases not matched to a gene: 6. The CDR3 extends over 14 amino acids. The CDR3 DNA reads TGCGCCAGCAGTCCAGACAGGGCAACCTACGAGCAGTACTTC. It specifies CASSPDRATYEQYF.

This clonotype has a handful of counts. V and J are TRBV6-2 or TRBV6-3 and TRBJ1-4; D is perhaps TRBD1 (5 bases). Trimming removed 2 bases from V and 5 bases from J, with 21 bases in between. Germline V gene data show CDR1 as MNHEY and CDR2 as SVGEGT. This CDR3 region has 18 residues. The CDR3 is CASSYPTTGRGRNEKLFF. CDR3 in DNA: TGTGCCAGCAGTTACCCAACGACCGGACGGGGACGGAATGAAAAACTGTTTTTT.

The table lists this clonotype with a few counts. This sequence joins TRBV20-1 and TRBJ2-1, with 11 bases identical to TRBD1. CDR1 DFQATT and CDR2 SNEGSKA come from the germline V gene (reference sequence). The CDR3 is 14 residues long. Unmatched junction bases numbered 3, after V lost 5 bases and J lost 3 bases. The CDR3 protein is CSALGTGGYNEQFF. The CDR3 DNA follows: TGCAGTGCTCTCGGGACAGGGGGCTACAATGAGCAGTTCTTC.

Points on this clonotype: The junction shows a germline mismatch at one end, possibly a read error. The genes are TRBV5-6 and TRBJ2-1, with D unresolved. The CDR3 runs to 12 residues. Germline V CDR1 and CDR2: SGHDT, YYEEEE. CDR3 DNA sequence: TGTGCCAGCAGCTTGGCGGCAGGACGGCTATTGTTC. Amino acids: CASSLAAGRLLF.

The chain employs TRBV6-5 and TRBJ1-6; 12 bases map to TRBD1. V shed 6 bases and J 8 bases; nucleotides not matched to a gene: 14. The CDR3 totals 18 residues. Per the germline V gene, CDR1 is MNHEY and CDR2 is SVGAGI. In DNA form, the CDR3 reads TGTGCCAGCAGACCCGGGACAGGGGGCGCGGGAAGACATTCACCCCTCCACTTT. It codes for CASRPGTGGAGRHSPLHF.

This clonotype was seen a handful of times. The rearrangement uses TRBV20-1 and TRBJ2-7; tentatively, D is TRBD2 (6 bases). V was trimmed by 5 bases and J by 2 bases, leaving 19 bases between them. The germline CDR1 and CDR2 sequences are DFQATT and SNEGSKA (reference sequence). The CDR3 covers 15 residues. The CDR3 DNA follows: TGCAGTGCTGGCGGCTCCGGGCGGGGAGCCTACGAGCAGTACTTC. It specifies CSAGGSGRGAYEQYF.

The CDR3 bases are TGTGCCAGCAGCAAAACAGGGGCCGTAGGCACTGAAGCTTTCTTT. Its protein product is CASSKTGAVGTEAFF. The chain is built from TRBV21-1 and TRBJ1-1; the table's D gene call, TRBD1, was not cross checked with the DNA. TRBV21-1 is described as a pseudogene. The CDR3 spans 15 residues.

V usage is TRBV18 and J usage is TRBJ2-2; D remains unclear. V was clipped by 4 bases and J by 4 bases, with 16 bases between them. Germline CDR1 reads KGHSH; CDR2 reads LQKENI. CDR3 length: 16 residues. The CDR3 sequence is CASSRADTERTGELFF. Here the CDR3 DNA reads TGTGCCAGCTCACGAGCCGATACAGAACGCACCGGGGAGCTGTTTTTT. Supplemented by reference TRBV18 and TRBJ2-2, the full variable domain reads NAGVMQNPRHLVRRRGQEARLRCSPMKGHSHVYWYRQLPEEGLKFMVYLQKENIIDESGMPKERFSAEFPKEGPSILRIQQVVRGDSAAYFCASSRADTERTGELFFGEGSRLTVL.

This chain links TRBV7-9 with TRBJ2-3, with TRBD1 as a possible D gene (5 bases). The CDR3 has 17 amino acids. The V gene lost 2 bases and the J gene lost 2 bases, with 17 bases spanning the gap. Germline V gene sequence: CDR1 SEHNR, CDR2 FQNEAQ (reference sequence). CDR3 sequence (DNA): TGTGCCAGCAGCTTAAACCGACAGCCAACTTTCACAGATACGCAGTATTTT. This encodes CASSLNRQPTFTDTQYF.

This clonotype was counted ten times or more. V gene TRBV20-1 combines with J gene TRBJ2-5; no firm D call. Germline V gene sequence: CDR1 DFQATT, CDR2 SNEGSKA (reference sequence). V was trimmed by 7 bases and J by 4 bases, leaving 13 bases between them. There are 12 residues in the CDR3. The CDR3, as DNA: TGCAGTGGGTCTAGGGCCATAGAGACCCAGTACTTC. Residues: CSGSRAIETQYF.

The V call is TRBV4-3, the J call TRBJ2-2; TRBD2 agrees at 13 bases. CDR3 length equals 15 residues. The ends lost 4 bases at V and 6 bases at J; junction bases unmatched: 2. The germline V gene encodes CDR1 LGHNA and CDR2 YSLEER. CDR3 nucleotides: TGCGCCAGCAGCCCGGGACTAGCGGGGCCCGGGGAGCTGTTTTTT. This sequence encodes CASSPGLAGPGELFF.

This clonotype was found many times. The chain joins TRBV12-3 or TRBV12-4 to TRBJ1-1, with D unresolved. V lost 5 bases, J lost 5 bases, and 15 bases lay in between. The CDR3 length is 14 residues. The CDR3 loop reads CASSPPRGGTEAFF. In DNA, the CDR3 is TGTGCCAGCAGTCCCCCGCGGGGAGGAACTGAAGCTTTCTTT.

This clonotype was seen a handful of times. The chain combines TRBV7-8 with TRBJ2-1; D is possibly TRBD1 (6 bases). V was shortened by 1 base and J by 2 bases, with 15 bases between the two germline ends. The V gene's germline CDR1 is SGHVS and CDR2 FQNEAQ. This CDR3 contains 17 residues. The CDR3 coding sequence is TGTGCCAGCAGCTTAGGGAGGACAGCCCTTCCCTACAATGAGCAGTTCTTC. Protein product: CASSLGRTALPYNEQFF.

This clonotype was counted between two and nine times. The chain is built from TRBV12-3 or TRBV12-4 and TRBJ2-3, with 8 bases fitting TRBD2. The CDR3 sequence is 16 residues long. The J segment lost 5 bases and the V segment lost 6 bases, leaving 13 bases of the junction unmatched. The CDR3 is CASRLHSGVIGDTQYF. Written as DNA, the CDR3 is TGTGCCAGCAGGCTACATAGCGGGGTGATCGGAGATACGCAGTATTTT.